This passage covers 16 T cell receptor beta chains from one sample sequenced in a study of shared clonotypes between healthy human individuals. Here immunoSEQ multiplex PCR was the method, and the copy in TCRdb shows in-frame clones only, minus some. The sample yields around 200,000 clones, 85% to 95% seen once. Sequencing was performed on naive CD4+ T cells sorted from blood. Documented subset: CD45RA+ positively selected. Receptors originate from a woman in her 30s in good health.

V is TRBV19 and J is TRBJ2-7; 7 bases agree with TRBD2. The CDR3 sequence is 14 residues long. Germline V gene sequence: CDR1 LNHDA, CDR2 SQIVND (reference sequence). The trim removed 1 base at V and 3 bases at J, leaving 3 bases unmatched. CDR3 sequence: CASSIVAGDYEQYF. CDR3 DNA: TGTGCCAGTAGTATAGTTGCGGGAGACTACGAGCAGTACTTC.

Concerning this clone: One junction end does not reproduce the germline sequence, and a read error may be involved. The J gene is TRBJ2-7, the V gene TRBV28; D unclear. Germline V gives CDR1 MDHEN, CDR2 SYDVKM. The CDR3 sequence is 14 residues long. The CDR3 loop reads CASSRSQGRYEQCF. The CDR3 bases are TGTGCCAGCAGCCGATCTCAAGGGCGGTACGAGCAGTGCTTC. Together with reference TRBV28 and TRBJ2-7, the CDR3 gives the full variable domain: DVKVTQSSRYLVKRTGEKVFLECVQDMDHENMFWYRQDPGLGLRLIYFSYDVKMKEKGDIPEGYSVSREKKERFSLILESASTNQTSMYLCASSRSQGRYEQCFGPGTRLTVT.

In this sample, this clone turned up a few times. This CDR3 reads CASSQKGRSNQPQHF. In DNA, the CDR3 is TGCGCCAGCAGCCAGAAGGGACGTAGCAATCAGCCCCAGCATTTT. The rearrangement uses TRBV4-1 and TRBJ1-5, with a possible D match to TRBD1 (5 bases). Trimming removed 3 bases at V and 0 bases at J, with 9 bases between. The CDR3 has 15 amino acids. Germline V CDR1 and CDR2: MGHRA, YSYEKL.

J is TRBJ2-2 and V is TRBV28, with 9 bases identical to TRBD1. CDR1 is MDHEN, CDR2 SYDVKM, per germline. The V gene end was trimmed by 7 bases and the J gene end by 6 bases; junction bases not matched to a gene: 9. This CDR3 is 15 amino acids long. The CDR3 is CASTVTGGLAGELFF. The CDR3 DNA reads as TGTGCCAGCACCGTAACAGGGGGCTTGGCCGGGGAGCTGTTTTTT.

The CDR3 bases are TGTGCCAGCAGTTCTCCGGTAGCGGGAGGGGGAGATACGCAGTATTTT. Protein product: CASSSPVAGGGDTQYF. The V call is TRBV28, the J call TRBJ2-3, with 11 bases fitting TRBD2. The trim removed 4 bases at V and 5 bases at J, leaving 8 bases unmatched. In germline, CDR1 is MDHEN, CDR2 SYDVKM. The CDR3 covers 16 residues.

This clone has a single count. The chain recombines TRBV7-8 with TRBJ2-6; 11 bases match TRBD1. Trimming at V came to 5 bases and at J to 1 base, leaving 7 bases not matched to a gene. The germline V gene has CDR1 SGHVS and CDR2 FQNEAQ. This CDR3 is 18 amino acids long. This CDR3 is CASSPWDRGLSGANVLTF. The CDR3 DNA sequence: TGTGCCAGCAGCCCCTGGGACAGGGGGTTGTCTGGGGCCAACGTCCTGACTTTC.

The genes are TRBV30 and TRBJ1-3; no clear D gene. The CDR3 loop spans 13 amino acids. V was shortened by 7 bases and J by 0 bases, with 10 bases between the two germline ends. From germline, CDR1 is GTSNPN and CDR2 SVGIG (reference sequence). CDR3 nucleotides: TGTGCCTCAGGAGAAAACTCTGGAAACACCATATATTTT. It yields the protein CASGENSGNTIYF.

The rearrangement joins TRBV5-4 to TRBJ2-2; 8 bases are a match to TRBD2. V was pared by 4 bases and J by 8 bases, with 13 bases of the junction left unmatched. The CDR3 has 16 amino acids. CDR1 is SGHNT and CDR2 is YYREEE in the germline V gene (reference sequence). The CDR3 region has the DNA TGTGCCAGCAGCCCGGGGGGGACTACCTTGAAAGGGGAGCTGTTTTTT. Encoded protein: CASSPGGTTLKGELFF.

The chain recombines TRBV4-1 with TRBJ2-5; 9 nucleotides line up with TRBD1. The DNA end lines up better with TRBJ2-7; the J call may be wrong. Germline V CDR1 and CDR2: MGHRA, YSYEKL. The CDR3 runs 15 residues. The CDR3 loop is CASSHGTGQPYEQYF. In nucleotides, the CDR3 is TGCGCCAGCAGCCACGGGACAGGGCAACCCTACGAGCAGTACTTC.

The J gene is TRBJ2-7, the V gene TRBV28, with TRBD2 matching 9 bases. Looked up from germline, CDR1 is MDHEN and CDR2 is SYDVKM. Trimming at V came to 6 bases and at J to 3 bases, leaving 9 bases not matched to a gene. The CDR3 length is 15 residues. In nucleotides, the CDR3 is TGTGCCAGCAGGCTGAGGGCGGGAGGGGACTACGAGCAGTACTTC. It specifies CASRLRAGGDYEQYF.

The CDR3 DNA is TGTGCCTGGGGGAACACTGAAGCTTTCTTT. Protein sequence: CAWGNTEAFF. This chain connects TRBV30 to TRBJ1-1; D not certain. Germline V CDR1 and CDR2: GTSNPN, SVGIG (reference sequence). The ends were cut back, 5 bases at V and 1 base at J, with 2 bases in the middle. This CDR3 comprises 10 residues.

The chain joins TRBV18 to TRBJ2-5, with 7 bases fitting TRBD2. Per germline, CDR1 KGHSH and CDR2 LQKENI. The V segment lost 3 bases and the J segment 5 bases; nucleotides outside the gene matches: 12. The CDR3 is 16 residues long. Written as DNA, the CDR3 is TGTGCCAGCTCACCGAGTAAAATTGAGGGAGGGGAGACCCAGTACTTC. Protein: CASSPSKIEGGETQYF.

This rearrangement joins TRBV7-9 to TRBJ2-3, with TRBD2 matching over 8 bases. In germline, CDR1 is SEHNR, CDR2 FQNEAQ (reference sequence). V dropped 5 bases and J dropped 4; count of bases not matched to a gene: 8. This CDR3 has 15 residues. CDR3: CASSASGAGADTQYF. The CDR3 region has the DNA TGTGCCAGCAGCGCCAGTGGAGCGGGAGCAGATACGCAGTATTTT.

The chain has TRBV28 and TRBJ2-3; tentatively, D is TRBD2 (5 bases). The V and J ends lost 2 bases and 2 bases respectively, with 11 bases between them. The CDR3 length is 15 residues. Germline-derived CDR1 and CDR2 are MDHEN and SYDVKM. This CDR3 is CASSLHSAPTDTQYF. The CDR3, as DNA: TGTGCCAGCAGTTTACATAGCGCCCCCACAGATACGCAGTATTTT.

The V gene is TRBV19, the J gene TRBJ1-5; TRBD1 is a possible D gene (6 bases). The CDR3 has 15 amino acids. CDR1 LNHDA and CDR2 SQIVND come from the germline V gene (reference sequence). V lost 3 bases, J lost 5 bases, and 14 bases lay in between. The CDR3 spells CASSIDTGSYQPQHF. CDR3 sequence (DNA): TGTGCCAGTAGTATCGATACAGGGAGCTATCAGCCCCAGCATTTT.

This chain uses TRBV5-6 with TRBJ1-4; D unclear. This CDR3 spans 14 amino acids. Germline V gene lookup returns CDR1 SGHDT and CDR2 YYEEEE. The V end was cut by 4 bases, the J end by 0 bases, with 7 bases between. CDR3 sequence: CASSASATNEKLFF. The CDR3 DNA follows: TGTGCCAGCAGCGCATCTGCAACTAATGAAAAACTGTTTTTT.